The T cell receptor beta chain under discussion was sequenced for a study of early T cells in non-severe SARS-CoV-2 infection. TCRdb re-derived calls from the 5' RACE reads in MiXCR, one entry per CDR3 protein. This sample has around 76,000 distinct CDR3 sequences; roughly 14% occur once, and the top ten carry approximately 4%. With V trimmed by 4 bases and J by 4 bases, 9 bases remained unmatched. This CDR3 has 16 residues. Germline V gene data show CDR1 as SGDLS and CDR2 as YYNGEE. The V and J genes are TRBV9 and TRBJ2-5; the match to TRBD2 covers 11 bases. The specimen comprised whole blood, sampled at baseline. This TCR came from an adult who was a healthcare worker with PCR-confirmed SARS-CoV-2 infection or an uninfected control (not recorded which). The CDR3 reads CASSPTRTSGRETQYF. CDR3 coding DNA: TGTGCCAGCAGCCCGACAAGAACTAGCGGGAGAGAGACCCAGTACTTC.